The source of this T cell receptor (beta chain) is a study of blood T cell repertoires in COVID-19. About the research overall: Nucleic acid was either cDNA or gDNA, and it came from T cells, B-cell-depleted T cells, or PBMCs.

V lost 6 bases and J 3 bases, leaving 20 bases between the germline ends. Germline CDR1 and CDR2: MDHEN and SYDVKM. The length of the CDR3 is 16 residues. Assay used: immunoSEQ multiplex PCR; TCRdb lists only in-frame clones, some missing. The sample has roughly 150,000 clones, roughly nine tenths seen once. The gene calls are TRBV28 and TRBJ1-1; unclear D gene. The TCR originated in a woman aged 70-85 years with acute or convalescent COVID-19. The sample was peripheral blood. The chain's CDR3 is CASRGQNRGLDTEAFF. As DNA, the CDR3 is TGTGCCAGCAGAGGTCAGAATCGGGGTCTGGACACTGAAGCTTTCTTT.